Sequencing of this T cell receptor (beta chain) was carried out in a study of T cell repertoires in cytomegalovirus infection. Study at large: Matching HLA type and CMV infection were both indicated by public TCR beta signatures.

Germline CDR1 and CDR2: SGHRS and YFSETQ. The length of the CDR3 is 15 residues. Trimming shortened V by 0 bases and J by 7 bases, and 16 bases separated the two germline ends. This clonotype has a count of ten or more. Via MiXCR, TCRdb re-called the reads, giving one row per CDR3 protein. The sample yields about 310,000 distinct CDR3 sequences, around 9.1% seen once. The sequencing sample was made of PBMCs. The source is a human donor in good health (CMV status not recorded). Some clones in this sample may be carry-over from other donors' samples. The rearrangement links TRBV5-1 to TRBJ1-2; possibly TRBD1 for D (5 bases). Written as DNA, the CDR3 is TGCGCCAGCAGCTTGGACCCCGGGGGAGGTTCTGGCTACACCTTC. Its translation is CASSLDPGGGSGYTF.